This T cell receptor beta chain is drawn from a study of technical replicates of blood from several donors. Repertoires were generated with immunoSEQ multiplex PCR, while TCRdb's copy carries only in-frame clones and drops some. The sample carries around 100,000 clones, around 95% recorded once. V was cut by 1 base and J by 4 bases, with 14 bases left in between. CDR3 length: 16 residues. From germline, CDR1 is LNHDA and CDR2 SQIVND (reference sequence). What was sequenced was T cells isolated from PBMCs. The chain uses TRBV19 and TRBJ1-3; D is perhaps TRBD1 (5 bases). This TCR derives from a human donor in good health. Here the CDR3 reads CASSIVVGGTGNTIYF. CDR3 coding DNA: TGTGCCAGTAGTATAGTTGTAGGAGGGACCGGAAACACCATATATTTT.